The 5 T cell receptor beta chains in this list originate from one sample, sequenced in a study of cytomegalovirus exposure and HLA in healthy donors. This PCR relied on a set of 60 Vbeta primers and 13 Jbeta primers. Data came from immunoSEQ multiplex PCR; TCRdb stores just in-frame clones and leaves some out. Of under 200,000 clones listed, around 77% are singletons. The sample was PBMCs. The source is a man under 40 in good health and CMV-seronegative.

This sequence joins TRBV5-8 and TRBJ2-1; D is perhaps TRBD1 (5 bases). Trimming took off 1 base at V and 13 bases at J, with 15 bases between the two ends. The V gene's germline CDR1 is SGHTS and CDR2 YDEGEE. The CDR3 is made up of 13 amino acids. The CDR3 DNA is TGTGCCAGCAGCTTGCGTGGGGCAGGCCCTCAGTTCTTC. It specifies CASSLRGAGPQFF.

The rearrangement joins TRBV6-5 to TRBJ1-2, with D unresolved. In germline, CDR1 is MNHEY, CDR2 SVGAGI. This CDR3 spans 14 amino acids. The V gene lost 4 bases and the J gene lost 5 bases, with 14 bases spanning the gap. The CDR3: CASSSTVGMYGYTF. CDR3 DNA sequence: TGTGCCAGCAGTTCCACAGTAGGCATGTATGGCTACACCTTC.

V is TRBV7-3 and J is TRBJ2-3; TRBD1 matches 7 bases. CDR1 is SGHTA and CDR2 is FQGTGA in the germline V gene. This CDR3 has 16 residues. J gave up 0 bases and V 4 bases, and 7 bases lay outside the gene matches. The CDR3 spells CASSSRTGPSTDTQYF. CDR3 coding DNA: TGTGCCAGCAGCTCTAGGACAGGCCCAAGCACAGATACGCAGTATTTT.

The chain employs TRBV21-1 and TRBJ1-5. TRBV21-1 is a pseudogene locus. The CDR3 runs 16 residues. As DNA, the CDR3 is TGTGCCAGCAGCAAACGGGGGGGCTTCGGCAATCAGCCCCAGCATTTT. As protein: CASSKRGGFGNQPQHF.

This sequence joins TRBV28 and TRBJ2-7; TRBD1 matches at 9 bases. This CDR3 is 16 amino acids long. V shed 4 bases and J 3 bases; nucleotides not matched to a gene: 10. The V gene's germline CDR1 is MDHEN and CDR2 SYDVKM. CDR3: CASSSITGGMVYEQYF. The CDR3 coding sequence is TGTGCCAGCAGTTCTATTACAGGGGGCATGGTCTACGAGCAGTACTTC.